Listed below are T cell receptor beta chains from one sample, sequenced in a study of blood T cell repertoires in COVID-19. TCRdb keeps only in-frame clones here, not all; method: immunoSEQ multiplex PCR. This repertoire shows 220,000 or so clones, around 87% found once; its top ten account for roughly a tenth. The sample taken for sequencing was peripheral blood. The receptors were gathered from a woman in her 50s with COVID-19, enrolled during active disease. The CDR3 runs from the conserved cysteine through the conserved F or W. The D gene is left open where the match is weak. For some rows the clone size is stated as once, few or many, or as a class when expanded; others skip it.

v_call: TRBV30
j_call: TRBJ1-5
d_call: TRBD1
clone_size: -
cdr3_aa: CAWSVEGATGNQPQHF
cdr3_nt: TGTGCCTGGAGTGTAGAGGGGGCTACTGGCAATCAGCCCCAGCATTTT

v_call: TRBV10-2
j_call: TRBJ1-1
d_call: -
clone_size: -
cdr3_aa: CASRINGQLNTEAFF
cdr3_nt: TGCGCCAGCAGAATTAACGGACAGCTTAACACTGAAGCTTTCTTT

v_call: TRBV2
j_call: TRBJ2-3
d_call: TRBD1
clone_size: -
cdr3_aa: CASSETPGGPIDTQYF
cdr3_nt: TGTGCCAGCAGTGAAACCCCAGGGGGCCCAATTGATACGCAGTATTTT

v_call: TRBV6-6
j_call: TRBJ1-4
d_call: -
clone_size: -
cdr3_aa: CASSYSEGGEKLFF
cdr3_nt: TGTGCCAGCAGTTACTCGGAGGGGGGGGAAAAACTGTTTTTT

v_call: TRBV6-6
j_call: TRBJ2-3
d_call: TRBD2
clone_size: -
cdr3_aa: CASMASGGYRDTQYF
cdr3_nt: TGTGCCAGCATGGCTAGCGGGGGGTACCGAGATACGCAGTATTTT

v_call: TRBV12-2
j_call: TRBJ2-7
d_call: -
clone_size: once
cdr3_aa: CASRLAGRLGGNTLGYEQYF
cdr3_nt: TGTGCAAGTCGCTTAGCTGGACGTCTCGGGGGGAATACGTTGGGCTACGAGCAGTACTTC

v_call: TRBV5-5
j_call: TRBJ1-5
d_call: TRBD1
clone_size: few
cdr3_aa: CASSLEGQGHQPQHF
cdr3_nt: TGTGCCAGCAGCTTGGAAGGACAGGGACATCAGCCCCAGCATTTT

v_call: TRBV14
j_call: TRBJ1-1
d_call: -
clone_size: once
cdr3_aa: CASSQIGVVTEAFF
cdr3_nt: TGTGCCAGCAGCCAAATAGGGGTAGTAACTGAAGCTTTCTTT

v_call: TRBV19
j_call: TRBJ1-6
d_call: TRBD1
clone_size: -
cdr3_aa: CASSTRTGTGISPLHF
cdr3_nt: TGTGCCAGTAGTACCCGGACAGGGACAGGGATTTCACCCCTCCACTTT

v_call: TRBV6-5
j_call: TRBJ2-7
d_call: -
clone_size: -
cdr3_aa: CASRLAYSYEQYF
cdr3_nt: TGTGCCAGCAGACTGGCCTACAGCTACGAGCAGTACTTC

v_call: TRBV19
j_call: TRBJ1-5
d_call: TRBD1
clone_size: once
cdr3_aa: CASDRGTQPQHF
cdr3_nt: TGTGCCAGTGACAGGGGGACTCAGCCCCAGCATTTT

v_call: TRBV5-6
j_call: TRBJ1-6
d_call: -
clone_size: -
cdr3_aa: CASSPTGSSYNSPLHF
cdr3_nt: TGTGCCAGCAGCCCTACAGGGAGCTCCTATAATTCACCCCTCCACTTT

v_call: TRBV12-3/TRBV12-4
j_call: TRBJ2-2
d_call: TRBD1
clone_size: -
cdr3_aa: CASSLTGTGELFF
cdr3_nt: TGTGCCAGCAGTTTGACAGGGACCGGGGAGCTGTTTTTT

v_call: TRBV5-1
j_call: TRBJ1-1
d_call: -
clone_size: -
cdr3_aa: CASSLAGVGAFF
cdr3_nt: TGCGCCAGCAGCTTGGCGGGGGTAGGAGCTTTCTTT

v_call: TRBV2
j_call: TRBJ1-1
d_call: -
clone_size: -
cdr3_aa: CASSEARGTTEAFF
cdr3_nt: TGTGCCAGCAGTGAAGCTCGGGGGACGACTGAAGCTTTCTTT

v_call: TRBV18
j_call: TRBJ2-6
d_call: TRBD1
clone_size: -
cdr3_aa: CASSPQGAAGANVLTF
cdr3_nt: TGTGCCAGCTCACCACAGGGGGCAGCTGGGGCCAACGTCCTGACTTTC

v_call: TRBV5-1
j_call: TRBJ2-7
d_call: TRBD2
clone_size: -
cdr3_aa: CASRTSGAYEQYF
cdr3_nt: TGCGCCAGCAGGACTAGCGGGGCGTACGAGCAGTACTTC

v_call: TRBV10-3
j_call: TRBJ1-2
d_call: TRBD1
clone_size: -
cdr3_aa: CAIRSGDRANYGYTF
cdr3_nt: TGTGCCATCAGATCTGGGGACAGGGCTAACTATGGCTACACCTTC

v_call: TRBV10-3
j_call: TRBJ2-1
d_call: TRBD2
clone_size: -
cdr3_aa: CAINSGGNNEQFF
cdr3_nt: TGTGCCATCAATAGCGGGGGGAACAATGAGCAGTTCTTC

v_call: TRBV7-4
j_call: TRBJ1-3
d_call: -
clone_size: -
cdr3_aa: CASSPKSTKSSGNTIYF
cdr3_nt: TGTGCCAGCAGCCCTAAATCAACCAAGAGCTCTGGAAACACCATATATTTT

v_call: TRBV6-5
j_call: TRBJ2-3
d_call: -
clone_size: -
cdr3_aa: CASTTGWGTDTQYF
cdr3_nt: TGTGCCAGCACCACAGGGTGGGGCACAGATACGCAGTATTTT

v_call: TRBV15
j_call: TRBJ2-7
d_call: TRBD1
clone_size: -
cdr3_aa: CATSRDRGQGADEQYF
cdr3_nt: TGTGCCACCAGCAGAGATCGAGGACAGGGGGCCGACGAGCAGTACTTC

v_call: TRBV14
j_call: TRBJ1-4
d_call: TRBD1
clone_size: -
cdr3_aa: CASSQDNRGKLFF
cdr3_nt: TGTGCCAGCAGCCAAGATAACAGGGGAAAACTGTTTTTT

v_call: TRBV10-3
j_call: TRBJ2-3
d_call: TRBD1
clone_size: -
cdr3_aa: CAIRAGTGPTDTQYF
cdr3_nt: TGTGCCATCAGGGCCGGGACAGGGCCTACAGATACGCAGTATTTT

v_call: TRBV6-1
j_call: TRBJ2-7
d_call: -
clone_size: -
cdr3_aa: CASSERGGRLAYEQYF
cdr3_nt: TGTGCCAGCAGTGAAAGAGGAGGACGGTTAGCCTACGAGCAGTACTTC

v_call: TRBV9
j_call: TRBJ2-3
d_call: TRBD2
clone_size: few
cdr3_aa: CASSSGSGGMDTQYF
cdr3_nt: TGTGCCAGCAGCTCTGGTAGCGGGGGGATGGATACGCAGTATTTT

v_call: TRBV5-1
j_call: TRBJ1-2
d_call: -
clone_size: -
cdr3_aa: CASRTSTSDHGYTF
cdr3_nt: TGCGCCAGCCGAACCTCGACCAGCGACCATGGCTACACCTTC

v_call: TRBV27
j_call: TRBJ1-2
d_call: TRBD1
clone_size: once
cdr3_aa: CASSLGTAFNYGYTF
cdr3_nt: TGTGCCAGCAGTTTGGGGACAGCATTTAACTATGGCTACACCTTC

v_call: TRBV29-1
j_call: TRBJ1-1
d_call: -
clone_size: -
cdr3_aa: CSVPGGGNTEAFF
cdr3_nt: TGCAGCGTGCCCGGGGGGGGGAACACTGAAGCTTTCTTT

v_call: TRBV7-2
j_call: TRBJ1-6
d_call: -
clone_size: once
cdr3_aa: CASSLVQGPLHF
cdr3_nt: TGTGCCAGCAGCTTAGTTCAGGGACCCCTCCACTTT

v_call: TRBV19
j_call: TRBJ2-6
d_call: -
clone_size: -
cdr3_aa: CASRGRTRSGANVLTF
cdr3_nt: TGTGCCAGTAGGGGGAGGACCCGTTCTGGGGCCAACGTCCTGACTTTC

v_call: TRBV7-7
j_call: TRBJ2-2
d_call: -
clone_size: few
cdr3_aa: CASRRDSNTGELFF
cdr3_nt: TGTGCCAGCAGGCGGGACAGCAACACCGGGGAGCTGTTTTTT

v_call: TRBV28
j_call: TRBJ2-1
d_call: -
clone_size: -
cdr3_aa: CASSLSSYNEQFF
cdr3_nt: TGTGCCAGCAGCCTGAGCTCCTACAATGAGCAGTTCTTC

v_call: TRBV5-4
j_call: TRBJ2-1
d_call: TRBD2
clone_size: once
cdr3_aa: CASSLARLAGDPSYNEQFF
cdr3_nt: TGTGCCAGCAGCTTGGCACGGCTAGCGGGGGACCCCTCCTACAATGAGCAGTTCTTC

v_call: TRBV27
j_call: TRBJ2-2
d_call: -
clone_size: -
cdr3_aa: CASSIWANLGTGELFF
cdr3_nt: TGTGCCAGCAGTATATGGGCGAATCTGGGCACCGGGGAGCTGTTTTTT

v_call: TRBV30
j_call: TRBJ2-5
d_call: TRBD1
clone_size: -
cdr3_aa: CAWSLGRTGGRETQYF
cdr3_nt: TGTGCCTGGAGCCTAGGGAGGACAGGGGGCAGGGAGACCCAGTACTTC

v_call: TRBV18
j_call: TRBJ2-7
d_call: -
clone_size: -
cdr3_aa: CASSPRGDSEQYF
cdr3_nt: TGTGCCAGCTCACCCAGGGGAGACAGCGAGCAGTACTTC

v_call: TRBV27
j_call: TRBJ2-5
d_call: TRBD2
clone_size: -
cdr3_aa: CASSPNRGGLQETQYF
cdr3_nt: TGTGCCAGCAGTCCGAATCGGGGGGGCCTACAAGAGACCCAGTACTTC

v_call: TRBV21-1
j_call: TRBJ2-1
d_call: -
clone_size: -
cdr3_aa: CASSNRTSACNEQFF
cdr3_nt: TGTGCCAGCAGCAATAGGACTAGCGCCTGCAATGAGCAGTTCTTC